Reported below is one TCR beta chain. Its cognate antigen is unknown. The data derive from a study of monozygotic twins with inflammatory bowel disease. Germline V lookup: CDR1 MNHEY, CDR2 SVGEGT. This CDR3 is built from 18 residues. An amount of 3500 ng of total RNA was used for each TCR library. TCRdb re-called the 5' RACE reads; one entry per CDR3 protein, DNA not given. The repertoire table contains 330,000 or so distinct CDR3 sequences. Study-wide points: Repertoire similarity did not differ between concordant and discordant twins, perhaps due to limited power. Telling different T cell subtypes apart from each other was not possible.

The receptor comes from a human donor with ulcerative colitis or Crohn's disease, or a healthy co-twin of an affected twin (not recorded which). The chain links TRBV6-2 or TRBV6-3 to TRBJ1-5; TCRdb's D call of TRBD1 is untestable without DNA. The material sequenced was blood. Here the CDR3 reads CASSSFRQNTYSNQPQHF.